This T cell receptor (beta chain) stems from a study of blood T cell repertoires in COVID-19. Study at large: Material from acute and convalescent COVID-19 was sourced from the United States, Italy and Spain. T cells, B-cell-depleted T cells, or PBMCs supplied cDNA or gDNA.

Per the original data handling: Nucleated cell number was recorded as an estimate derived from reference gene primer amplification. Using immunoSEQ multiplex PCR, the repertoire was profiled, and TCRdb retains in-frame clones only, with some absent. V and J calls and clone size are given by that table; D and trimming were obtained from the DNA. Of approximately 310,000 clones detected, roughly 91% appear once; the ten largest clones hold 1%. Germline V lookup: CDR1 KGHSH, CDR2 LQKENI. The CDR3 has 13 residues. The V end was cut by 3 bases, the J end by 2 bases, with 7 bases between. The receptor was isolated from a man in his fifties or sixties with active or convalescent COVID-19. V is TRBV18 and J is TRBJ1-1, with D perhaps matching TRBD1 (5 bases). The sample taken for sequencing was peripheral blood. The CDR3 loop reads CASSPQGNTEAFF. The CDR3 coding sequence is TGTGCCAGCTCACCCCAGGGAAACACTGAAGCTTTCTTT. The full variable domain, with the rest looked up from reference TRBV18 and TRBJ1-1, is NAGVMQNPRHLVRRRGQEARLRCSPMKGHSHVYWYRQLPEEGLKFMVYLQKENIIDESGMPKERFSAEFPKEGPSILRIQQVVRGDSAAYFCASSPQGNTEAFFGQGTRLTVV.